What follows describes a single T cell receptor beta chain. At one end, the junction sequence differs from germline, possibly due to a read error. This record belongs to a study of tumor and adjacent non-tumor tissue in lung cancer. A modified ARM-PCR protocol with three rounds of nested PCR amplified TCRbeta. From the multiplex PCR reads, TCRdb called clonotypes with MiXCR, one entry per CDR3 protein. The data hold 120,000 or so distinct CDR3 sequences, with 84% observed a single time. CDR3 size: 16 residues. Germline values: CDR1 LGHNA, CDR2 YNFKEQ. This sample's RNA came from whole unsorted tissue. The sequenced material came from lung tumor tissue. This chain links TRBV4-2 with TRBJ2-1; TRBD2 matches 8 bases. The clonotype originates from a man in his 70s with non-small cell lung cancer. For the CDR3, the DNA is TGTGCCAGCGGCCACGACCTCGGGGGGGGCGGCGATGAGCAGTTCTTC. The encoded protein is CASGHDLGGGGDEQFF.